A single sample gave rise to the 22 T cell receptor beta chains below, sequenced in a study of identical twins. TCRdb recomputed calls from the 5' RACE reads with MiXCR, one row per CDR3 protein. The repertoire holds approximately 600,000 distinct CDR3 sequences, with around 7.5% as singletons. These data also formed part of another study, on yellow fever vaccine responses in identical twins.

Sequencing was done on a sample of PBMCs. These receptors were taken from a woman under 30 in good health.

In this sample, this clonotype turned up a few times. This rearrangement joins TRBV7-2 to TRBJ2-7; 9 bases match TRBD2. Per germline, CDR1 SGHTA and CDR2 FQGNSA. The CDR3 has 14 amino acids. V was clipped by 4 bases and J by 2 bases; unmatched bases: 3. CDR3 loop: CASSWTSVTYEQYF. DNA for the CDR3: TGTGCCAGCAGCTGGACTAGCGTTACCTACGAGCAGTACTTC.

The chain recombines TRBV20-1 with TRBJ2-7, with 11 nucleotides matching TRBD2. The CDR3 loop spans 16 amino acids. Trimming cost V 3 bases and J 2 bases; bases outside gene matches: 9. Germline assignment: CDR1 DFQATT and CDR2 SNEGSKA (reference sequence). CDR3 coding DNA: TGCAGTGCTAGCGCCCGACTAGCGGGGACTCCCTACGAGCAGTACGTC. This encodes CSASARLAGTPYEQYV.

The chain combines TRBV24-1 with TRBJ2-5; weak D call: TRBD1 (6 bases). The CDR3 has 14 amino acids. Trimming took 3 bases from V and 5 from J, leaving 12 bases between them. The germline CDR1 and CDR2 sequences are KGHDR and SFDVKD. This CDR3 is CATSDTGTQETQYF. In DNA, the CDR3 is TGTGCCACCAGTGATACAGGGACCCAGGAGACCCAGTACTTC.

This clonotype was found a few times. V and J are TRBV20-1 and TRBJ2-3, with TRBD2 matching over 11 bases. Germline CDR1 DFQATT, CDR2 SNEGSKA (reference sequence). After removal of 0 bases from V and 3 bases from J, the junction contained 2 bases not matched to a gene. CDR3 length equals 15 residues. The CDR3 spells CSAREGLAVTDTQYF. CDR3 bases: TGCAGTGCTAGAGAGGGACTAGCGGTAACAGATACGCAGTATTTT.

This chain connects TRBV5-1 to TRBJ2-1; TRBD1 aligns across 8 bases. Per germline, CDR1 SGHRS and CDR2 YFSETQ. The CDR3 spans 16 residues. The trim removed 4 bases at V and 0 bases at J, leaving 6 bases unmatched. CDR3 bases: TGCGCCAGCAGCACCGACAGGGGAACCTCCTACAATGAGCAGTTCTTC. Translation gives CASSTDRGTSYNEQFF.

For this clonotype: The junction shows a germline mismatch at one end, possibly a read error. The chain couples TRBV12-3 or TRBV12-4 to TRBJ2-7, with D perhaps TRBD1 or TRBD2 (5 bases each). CDR3 length: 15 residues. CDR3 coding DNA: TGTGCCAGCAGCTTAGCCGGGACGTATATCTACGAGCAGTACTTC. This gives the protein CASSLAGTYIYEQYF.

The V call is TRBV12-3 or TRBV12-4, the J call TRBJ1-5, with 7 bases aligning to TRBD1. CDR3 length: 16 residues. The junction had 7 bases not matched to a gene; V was cut back by 1 base and J by 4 bases. CDR3 bases: TGTGCCAGCAGTTTAGGGAACAGGGGCCCTAATCAGCCCCAGCATTTT. Translating gives CASSLGNRGPNQPQHF.

CDR3 nucleotides: TGTGCCAGCAGCGTAGTTGTTGGAACGCAGTATTTT. Its protein is CASSVVVGTQYF. This chain joins TRBV9 and TRBJ2-3; D is uncertain. V shed 0 bases and J shed 9 bases, with 8 bases lying between them. Germline values: CDR1 SGDLS, CDR2 YYNGEE. The CDR3 covers 12 residues. Full variable domain (remainder filled in from reference TRBV9 and TRBJ2-3): DSGVTQTPKHLITATGQRVTLRCSPRSGDLSVYWYQQSLDQGLQFLIQYYNGEERAKGNILERFSAQQFPDLHSELNLSSLELGDSALYFCASSVVVGTQYFGPGTRLTVL.

Only a few counts were recorded for this clonotype. The chain combines TRBV27 with TRBJ1-2, with TRBD1 matching 8 bases. Trimming took 2 bases from V and 6 from J; bases not matched to a gene: 8. The CDR3 has 15 amino acids. CDR1 and CDR2 (germline): MNHEY, SMNVEV (reference sequence). CDR3 amino acids: CASSLVGQGLDGYTF. Here the CDR3 DNA reads TGTGCCAGCAGTTTAGTAGGACAGGGTCTAGATGGCTACACCTTC.

This clonotype was found a few times. The V call is TRBV20-1, the J call TRBJ2-3; TRBD2 matches 16 bases. The V gene's germline CDR1 is DFQATT and CDR2 SNEGSKA (reference sequence). This CDR3 region has 16 residues. Losses at the gene ends were 3 bases for V and 6 bases for J; bases not matched to a gene: 6. The CDR3 DNA follows: TGCAGTGCTAGTGCCGGGACTAGCGGGGGGGAGGATACGCAGTATTTT. This sequence encodes CSASAGTSGGEDTQYF.

This clonotype was counted ten times or more. The chain combines TRBV12-5 with TRBJ2-5; D is uncertain. CDR1 is LGHNT, CDR2 FRNRAP, per germline. Trimming shortened V by 2 bases and J by 5 bases, and 6 bases separated the two germline ends. CDR3 size: 12 residues. This chain's CDR3 is CASGLISETQYF. The CDR3 DNA sequence: TGTGCTAGTGGTTTGATATCTGAGACCCAGTACTTC.

The rearrangement uses TRBV12-3 or TRBV12-4 and TRBJ1-2; maybe TRBD1 (6 bases). V lost 5 bases and J 8 bases, leaving 12 bases between the germline ends. CDR3 length: 12 amino acids. The CDR3 sequence: CASSQTGLGYTF. The CDR3 nucleotides read TGTGCCAGCAGTCAGACAGGTTTGGGCTACACCTTC.

This clonotype was counted at least ten times. Written as DNA, the CDR3 is TGCGCCAGCAGCCGCAGTGGTGGGACAGCCAACACCGGGGAGCTGTTTTTT. The encoded protein is CASSRSGGTANTGELFF. The chain couples TRBV5-1 to TRBJ2-2, with 7 bases identical to TRBD1. V lost 4 bases, J lost 2 bases, and 11 bases stayed unmatched. The V gene's germline CDR1 is SGHRS and CDR2 YFSETQ. The CDR3 length is 17 residues. Full variable domain (remainder filled in from reference TRBV5-1 and TRBJ2-2): KAGVTQTPRYLIKTRGQQVTLSCSPISGHRSVSWYQQTPGQGLQFLFEYFSETQRNKGNFPGRFSGRQFSNSRSEMNVSTLELGDSALYLCASSRSGGTANTGELFFGEGSRLTVL.

CDR3 in amino acids: CSARDPLTSGRTDTQYF. In DNA form, the CDR3 reads TGCAGTGCTAGAGATCCTCTGACTAGCGGGAGAACAGATACGCAGTATTTT. V and J are TRBV20-1 and TRBJ2-3; 12 bases map to TRBD2. The CDR3 extends over 17 amino acids. V lost 0 bases, J lost 3 bases, and 7 bases stayed unmatched. In germline, CDR1 is DFQATT, CDR2 SNEGSKA (reference sequence).

This clonotype was counted ten times or more. The chain combines TRBV29-1 with TRBJ2-5, with D unclear. V was cut by 5 bases and J by 3 bases, with 13 bases left in between. The CDR3 contains 13 residues. Germline values: CDR1 SQVTM, CDR2 ANQGSEA. The DNA for the CDR3 is TGCAGCGTTCCCGGAAGGGCAGAAGAGACCCAGTACTTC. Protein sequence: CSVPGRAEETQYF.

This chain's CDR3 is CASSVGLAYTDTQYF. The DNA of the CDR3 is TGTGCCAGCAGCGTGGGACTAGCGTACACAGATACGCAGTATTTT. J is TRBJ2-3 and V is TRBV9; 10 nucleotides align to TRBD2. The CDR3 covers 15 residues. After removal of 2 bases from V and 2 bases from J, the junction contained 2 bases not matched to a gene. Germline assignment: CDR1 SGDLS and CDR2 YYNGEE.

The chain is built from TRBV19 and TRBJ2-5; D tentatively fits TRBD1 or TRBD2 (5 bases each). The CDR3 contains 13 residues. Germline CDR1 reads LNHDA; CDR2 reads SQIVND (reference sequence). V was trimmed by 3 bases and J by 4 bases, leaving 9 bases between them. CDR3 nucleotides: TGTGCCAGTAGTATTGTGGGGGTAGAGACCCAGTACTTC. It is translated as CASSIVGVETQYF. Looking up the rest from reference TRBV19 and TRBJ2-5 gives the full variable domain: DGGITQSPKYLFRKEGQNVTLSCEQNLNHDAMYWYRQDPGQGLRLIYYSQIVNDFQKGDIAEGYSVSREKKESFPLTVTSAQKNPTAFYLCASSIVGVETQYFGPGTRLLVL.

This clonotype was counted at least ten times. CDR3 nucleotide sequence: TGTGCCAGCTCCCCGAACAGGGATGGCTACACCTTC. As protein: CASSPNRDGYTF. V usage is TRBV18 and J usage is TRBJ1-2, with D tentatively TRBD1 (6 bases). This CDR3 is 12 amino acids long. Germline CDR1 and CDR2: KGHSH and LQKENI. V lost 6 bases to trimming and J lost 6 bases, with 11 bases between them.

The chain uses TRBV15 and TRBJ2-2, with no clear D. V lost 5 bases to trimming and J lost 0 bases, with 13 bases between them. The CDR3 covers 16 residues. In germline, CDR1 is LNHNV, CDR2 YYDKDF (reference sequence). For the CDR3, the DNA is TGTGCCACCAGCGCCGATCGGGCGGCGAACACCGGGGAGCTGTTTTTT. Its translation: CATSADRAANTGELFF.

This clonotype was counted between two and nine times. The chain uses TRBV9 and TRBJ2-3; D is uncertain. Germline CDR1 and CDR2: SGDLS and YYNGEE. Trimming took off 1 base at V and 2 bases at J, with 8 bases between the two ends. There are 14 residues in the CDR3. The CDR3 DNA reads TGTGCCAGCAGCGTATCTACTACCACAGATACGCAGTATTTT. Amino acid sequence: CASSVSTTTDTQYF.

This clonotype has just a few counts. The chain combines TRBV28 with TRBJ2-5; 7 bases line up with TRBD1. The CDR3 covers 14 residues. The germline V gene has CDR1 MDHEN and CDR2 SYDVKM. V dropped 6 bases and J dropped 2; count of bases not matched to a gene: 6. This CDR3 reads CASRPGQDQETQYF. In DNA, the CDR3 is TGTGCCAGCAGGCCCGGACAGGATCAAGAGACCCAGTACTTC. The full variable domain, with the rest looked up from reference TRBV28 and TRBJ2-5, is DVKVTQSSRYLVKRTGEKVFLECVQDMDHENMFWYRQDPGLGLRLIYFSYDVKMKEKGDIPEGYSVSREKKERFSLILESASTNQTSMYLCASRPGQDQETQYFGPGTRLLVL.

The gene calls are TRBV24-1 and TRBJ2-1; D is perhaps TRBD1 or TRBD2 (5 bases each). The ends were cut back, 1 base at V and 9 bases at J, with 9 bases in the middle. Looked up from germline, CDR1 is KGHDR and CDR2 is SFDVKD. This CDR3 region has 13 residues. CDR3 nucleotide sequence: TGTGCCACCAGTGATTTTGGGGGAAGTGAGCAGTTCTTC. Protein sequence: CATSDFGGSEQFF.